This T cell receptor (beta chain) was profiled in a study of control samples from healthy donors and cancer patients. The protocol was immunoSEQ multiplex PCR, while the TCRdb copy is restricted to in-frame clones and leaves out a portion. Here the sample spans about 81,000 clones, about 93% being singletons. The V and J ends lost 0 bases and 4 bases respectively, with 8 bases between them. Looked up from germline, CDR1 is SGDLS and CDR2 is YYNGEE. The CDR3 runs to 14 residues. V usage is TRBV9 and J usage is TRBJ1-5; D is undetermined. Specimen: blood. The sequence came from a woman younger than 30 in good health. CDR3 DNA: TGTGCCAGCAGCGTAGCTAGCTCTAATCAGCCCCAGCATTTT. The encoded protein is CASSVASSNQPQHF.